This TCR beta chain derives from a study of blood T cells in healthy people across ages. Sample-barcoded 5' priming and a J-beta primer mix drove a second PCR of about 6 to 11 cycles. Each CDR3 protein gets one entry after TCRdb re-called the 5' RACE reads with MiXCR. The profile covers roughly 930,000 distinct CDR3 sequences, with around 48% appearing a single time and 13% taken by the ten largest. This CDR3 spans 13 amino acids. Germline CDR1 reads ENHRY; CDR2 reads SYGVKD. Trimming removed 6 bases from V and 2 bases from J, with 9 bases in between. The draw of peripheral blood yielded approximately 11 milliliters from each donor.

The TCR comes from a man aged 25 to 40 in good health. V gene TRBV10-3 combines with J gene TRBJ2-3; D not resolved. Input material: blood. The CDR3 region has the DNA TGTGCCATCAGCGGAGCGATCACAGATACGCAGTATTTT. This sequence encodes CAISGAITDTQYF.